These 3 T cell receptor beta chains originate from one sample sequenced in a study of control samples from healthy donors and cancer patients. The data were produced by immunoSEQ multiplex PCR, yet TCRdb's version contains in-frame clones alone and is incomplete. The repertoire holds more than 140,000 clones, with 94% as singletons. Source material: blood. The source is a man between 35 and 55 years old in good health.

The rearrangement joins TRBV2 to TRBJ2-1; D ambiguous. Germline assignment: CDR1 SNHLY and CDR2 FYNNEI. The germline V and J ends were trimmed by 9 bases and 6 bases, with 15 bases remaining between them. CDR3 size: 13 residues. DNA for the CDR3: TGTGCCAGTTTAAGTGGGCCCATCAATGAGCAGTTCTTC. This codes for CASLSGPINEQFF.

The chain recombines TRBV27 with TRBJ1-6; the D is unclear. This CDR3 has 15 amino acids. V dropped 7 bases and J dropped 7 bases, with 17 bases sitting between them. Per the germline V gene, CDR1 is MNHEY and CDR2 is SMNVEV (reference sequence). The CDR3 region has the DNA TGTGCCAGCACTAAACTAATAGGACCGAATTCACCCCTCCACTTT. Residues: CASTKLIGPNSPLHF.

The chain is built from TRBV6-1 and TRBJ2-6, with D unresolved. The CDR3 runs 14 residues. Per the germline V gene, CDR1 is MNHNS and CDR2 is SASEGT. V was pared by 2 bases and J by 4 bases, with 6 bases between. The CDR3 DNA reads TGTGCCAGCAGTGAACAATTGGGGGCCAACGTCCTGACTTTC. This translates into CASSEQLGANVLTF.